One and the same sample provided the 15 T cell receptor beta chains below, sequenced in a study of blood T cell repertoires in COVID-19. Libraries were prepared by immunoSEQ multiplex PCR; TCRdb keeps only in-frame clonotypes and omits some of them. This table holds approximately 300,000 clones, nearly 90% found once. Source material: PBMCs or T cells enriched from blood (not recorded which). Source of these receptors: a woman younger than 35 with acute COVID-19.

The chain recombines TRBV2 with TRBJ1-2; TRBD1 agrees at 10 bases. The V gene's germline CDR1 is SNHLY and CDR2 FYNNEI. CDR3 size: 13 residues. The junction had 4 bases not matched to a gene; V was cut back by 7 bases and J by 5 bases. The CDR3 sequence: CASTPGQGYGYTF. The CDR3 region has the DNA TGTGCCAGCACTCCGGGACAGGGGTATGGCTACACCTTC.

The chain joins TRBV6-5 to TRBJ1-1; a possible D gene is TRBD1 (5 bases). The germline V gene has CDR1 MNHEY and CDR2 SVGAGI. The V end lost 4 bases, the J end lost 8 bases, and 11 bases lay between the germline ends. The CDR3 has 12 residues. This chain's CDR3 is CASSLQEGEAFF. Written as DNA, the CDR3 is TGTGCCAGCAGTTTACAGGAGGGGGAAGCTTTCTTT.

The chain uses TRBV10-2 and TRBJ2-7; 7 bases map to TRBD1. Trimming at V came to 4 bases and at J to 4 bases, leaving 1 base not matched to a gene. Germline CDR1 WSHSY, CDR2 SAAADI. This CDR3 has 12 amino acids. CDR3: CASSGDSYEQYF. The DNA of the CDR3 is TGCGCCAGCAGTGGGGACAGTTACGAGCAGTACTTC.

This chain uses TRBV6-5 with TRBJ1-2; 7 nucleotides align to TRBD1. Germline V gene data show CDR1 as MNHEY and CDR2 as SVGAGI. V shed 5 bases, J shed 2 bases, and the junction held 2 bases outside the gene matches. There are 13 residues in the CDR3. The CDR3 loop is CASSPQGNYGYTF. CDR3 in DNA: TGTGCCAGCAGTCCACAGGGGAACTATGGCTACACCTTC.

V usage is TRBV27 and J usage is TRBJ1-5, with D possibly being TRBD1 (6 bases). V was clipped by 6 bases and J by 4 bases, with 10 bases between them. The CDR3 totals 13 residues. Germline loops: CDR1 MNHEY, CDR2 SMNVEV (reference sequence). Here the CDR3 DNA reads TGTGCCAGCAGCTGGACAGCTAATCAGCCCCAGCATTTT. As protein: CASSWTANQPQHF.

The rearrangement links TRBV27 to TRBJ2-2; D is uncertain. Germline loops: CDR1 MNHEY, CDR2 SMNVEV (reference sequence). This CDR3 region has 15 residues. Trimming pared 5 bases from V and 2 bases from J, leaving 12 bases between. Here the CDR3 reads CASSPLGLNTGELFF. DNA of the CDR3: TGTGCCAGCAGTCCCCTAGGTCTTAACACCGGGGAGCTGTTTTTT.

This clone appeared a single time. The chain links TRBV7-3 to TRBJ2-1; D is perhaps TRBD2 (6 bases). V gave up 1 base and J gave up 7 bases, with 17 bases separating them. Germline CDR1 reads SGHTA; CDR2 reads FQGTGA. The CDR3 runs to 16 residues. CDR3: CASSLISGEVGNEQFF. CDR3 sequence (DNA): TGTGCCAGCAGCTTAATCTCGGGAGAAGTAGGGAATGAGCAGTTCTTC.

A single count supports this clone. The chain employs TRBV27 and TRBJ2-7; TRBD2 agrees at 10 bases. The V segment lost 6 bases and the J segment 0 bases; nucleotides outside the gene matches: 5. The CDR3 is 15 residues long. Germline CDR1 MNHEY, CDR2 SMNVEV (reference sequence). The CDR3, as DNA: TGTGCCAGCAGGGAACTAGCGGGAAACTCCTACGAGCAGTACTTC. Its protein product is CASRELAGNSYEQYF.

The chain links TRBV18 to TRBJ2-1; 9 bases are shared with TRBD2. This CDR3 has 17 residues. J lost 6 bases, V lost 1 base, and 10 bases had no gene match. Germline V gives CDR1 KGHSH, CDR2 LQKENI. DNA for the CDR3: TGTGCCAGCTCACCACGAATTTTGGCGGGAGGGCCCAATGAGCAGTTCTTC. Encoded protein: CASSPRILAGGPNEQFF.

This clone appeared a few times. The gene calls are TRBV19 and TRBJ1-2; 8 bases agree with TRBD1. CDR1 and CDR2 from the germline V gene are LNHDA and SQIVND (reference sequence). J was trimmed by 6 bases and V by 5 bases; bases with no gene match: 14. The CDR3 is made up of 16 amino acids. CDR3 region: CASSGRPGQVFDGYTF. CDR3 nucleotides: TGTGCCAGTAGTGGGAGACCGGGACAGGTGTTCGATGGCTACACCTTC.

The gene calls are TRBV6-1 and TRBJ2-2; the match to TRBD2 covers 8 bases. The CDR3 runs to 14 residues. Germline V gives CDR1 MNHNS, CDR2 SASEGT. With 0 bases clipped from V and 6 bases from J, the junction kept 0 bases outside the gene matches. CDR3 residues: CASSEAGGAGELFF. CDR3 bases: TGTGCCAGCAGTGAAGCCGGGGGGGCCGGGGAGCTGTTTTTT.

The chain has TRBV6-5 and TRBJ1-5; D is possibly TRBD1 (5 bases). The ends were cut back, 6 bases at V and 0 bases at J, with 12 bases in the middle. The germline V gene has CDR1 MNHEY and CDR2 SVGAGI. The CDR3 consists of 15 residues. The CDR3 reads CASRSAGGSNQPQHF. CDR3 nucleotides: TGTGCCAGCAGATCCGCGGGGGGTAGCAATCAGCCCCAGCATTTT.

This rearrangement joins TRBV12-5 to TRBJ1-1; D remains ambiguous. Trimming stripped 6 bases from V and 1 base from J, with 6 bases between. Per germline, CDR1 LGHNT and CDR2 FRNRAP. The CDR3 runs 12 residues. Here the CDR3 reads CASGTRNTEAFF. In DNA, the CDR3 is TGTGCTAGTGGAACACGGAACACTGAAGCTTTCTTT.

The CDR3 sequence is CASSIEAGYSPFF. For the CDR3, the DNA is TGTGCCAGTAGTATAGAAGCCGGGTACTCCCCGTTCTTC. V usage is TRBV19 and J usage is TRBJ2-1, with unresolved D. V lost 0 bases and J 15 bases, leaving 15 bases between the germline ends. From germline, CDR1 is LNHDA and CDR2 SQIVND (reference sequence). The CDR3 has 13 amino acids.

This CDR3 is CASSQGARSTEAFF. The CDR3, as DNA: TGTGCCAGCAGCCAGGGGGCGCGGAGCACTGAAGCTTTCTTT. The chain links TRBV5-4 to TRBJ1-1; 8 bases agree with TRBD1. The CDR3 contains 14 residues. V was pared by 4 bases and J by 4 bases, with 6 bases of the junction left unmatched. CDR1 is SGHNT, CDR2 YYREEE, per germline (reference sequence).